This TCR beta chain was captured in a study of T cells after yellow fever vaccination. Study details: It was SMART-Seq v4 Ultra Low Input that prepared the fractions with low cell numbers.

The CDR3 has 14 residues. V lost 7 bases and J lost 0, with 13 bases in between. Germline V lookup: CDR1 SQVTM, CDR2 ANQGSEA. General study points: Post-booster repertoires again held most primary-vaccination clones (roughly 96% CD4, roughly 89% CD8). Sorted repertoires could include abundant contaminating clonotypes from bulk cells.

As TCR cDNA was made by 5'RACE template switching, a universal primer site and UMIs were added. A single record per CDR3 protein comes from TCRdb applying MiXCR to the 5' RACE reads. The sample includes 500,000 to 650,000 distinct CDR3 sequences, about 12% of them seen just once. With regard to this clonotype: The antigen is undetermined.

This TCR derives from a young man who received the YFV17D yellow fever vaccine. Specimen: PBMCs, collected on the day of the yellow fever booster vaccination. This chain links TRBV29-1 with TRBJ1-5; D ambiguous. This CDR3 reads CSARRQYSNQPQHF. The CDR3 DNA reads TGCAGCGCACGGCGGCAGTATAGCAATCAGCCCCAGCATTTT.